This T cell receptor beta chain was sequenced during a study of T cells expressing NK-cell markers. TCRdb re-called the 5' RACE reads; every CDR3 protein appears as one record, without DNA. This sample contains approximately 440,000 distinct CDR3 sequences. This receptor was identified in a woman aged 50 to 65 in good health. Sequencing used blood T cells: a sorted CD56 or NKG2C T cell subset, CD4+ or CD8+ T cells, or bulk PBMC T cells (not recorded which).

CDR3 in amino acids: CASSATGDLREQYF. The J gene is TRBJ2-7, the V gene TRBV9; TCRdb reports TRBD2, a call that lacks DNA to check it against. Germline V CDR1 and CDR2: SGDLS, YYNGEE. The CDR3 is 14 residues long.